These 30 T cell receptor beta chains originate from one sample sequenced in a study of blood T cell repertoires in COVID-19. The repertoire was sequenced with immunoSEQ multiplex PCR; TCRdb's copy has only in-frame clones and lacks some. The sample yields 250,000 to 350,000 clones, over 75% seen once. Sequenced sample: peripheral blood. These TCRs come from a woman aged 55-69 years with acute or convalescent COVID-19.

This clone has more than one count but fewer than ten. This chain connects TRBV5-4 to TRBJ2-7; weak D call: TRBD2 (5 bases). The germline CDR1 and CDR2 sequences are SGHNT and YYREEE (reference sequence). The V gene lost 4 bases and the J gene lost 1 base, with 12 bases spanning the gap. The length of the CDR3 is 14 residues. DNA for the CDR3: TGTGCCAGCAGCGAGGGTACGGGGTCCTACGAGCAGTACTTC. Translated, it gives CASSEGTGSYEQYF.

The V and J genes are TRBV3-1 (or the pseudogene TRBV3-2) and TRBJ1-3; no reliable D call. Germline lookup yields CDR1 LGHDT and CDR2 YNNKEL (reference sequence). V was shortened by 1 base and J by 0 bases, with 4 bases between the two germline ends. The CDR3 is made up of 14 amino acids. CDR3 DNA: TGTGCCAGCAGCCAAGTCGGCTCTGGAAACACCATATATTTT. Protein: CASSQVGSGNTIYF.

This clone was recorded once. This sequence joins TRBV7-3 and TRBJ2-1, with TRBD1 identical over 8 bases. This CDR3 contains 14 residues. Germline trimming cut 5 bases from V and 5 bases from J; bases unmatched to any gene: 5. Germline-derived CDR1 and CDR2 are SGHTA and FQGTGA. For the CDR3, the DNA is TGTGCCAGCAGCAACCAGGGGGCTGACAATGAGCAGTTCTTC. As protein: CASSNQGADNEQFF.

The chain employs TRBV5-4 and TRBJ2-7; a possible D gene is TRBD1 (6 bases). Germline values: CDR1 SGHNT, CDR2 YYREEE (reference sequence). The CDR3 contains 14 residues. V lost 3 bases to trimming and J lost 6 bases, with 16 bases between them. In DNA, the CDR3 is TGTGCCAGCAGCTCTCTTACAGGGATCGGCGAGCAGTACTTC. This codes for CASSSLTGIGEQYF. The entire variable domain, with the rest obtained from reference TRBV5-4 and TRBJ2-7, is as follows: ETGVTQSPTHLIKTRGQQVTLRCSSQSGHNTVSWYQQALGQGPQFIFQYYREEENGRGNFPPRFSGLQFPNYSSELNVNALELDDSALYLCASSSLTGIGEQYFGPGTRLTVT.

J is TRBJ2-2 and V is TRBV18; 10 bases are shared with TRBD1. Germline V gene data show CDR1 as KGHSH and CDR2 as LQKENI. V dropped 1 base and J dropped 6; count of bases not matched to a gene: 5. This CDR3 comprises 16 residues. CDR3 nucleotides: TGTGCCAGCTCACCACGACAGGGGGCTGCTGCCGGGGAGCTGTTTTTT. Amino acids: CASSPRQGAAAGELFF.

The chain uses TRBV6-5 and TRBJ1-5, with 8 bases aligning to TRBD1. This CDR3 is 14 amino acids long. Germline V gives CDR1 MNHEY, CDR2 SVGAGI. V lost 5 bases to trimming and J lost 3 bases; unmatched junction nucleotides: 3. CDR3 sequence: CASSPGQVNQPQHF. The CDR3 nucleotides are TGTGCCAGCAGTCCGGGACAGGTCAATCAGCCCCAGCATTTT.

This clone was counted a single time. V is TRBV28 and J is TRBJ2-6; the match to TRBD1 covers 8 bases. CDR1 is MDHEN, CDR2 SYDVKM, per germline. The V and J ends lost 4 bases and 2 bases, in that order; junction bases with no gene match: 7. CDR3 length: 17 residues. The CDR3 loop reads CASSSAGGSPGANVLTF. In nucleotides, the CDR3 is TGTGCCAGCAGTTCGGCAGGGGGCTCCCCTGGGGCCAACGTCCTGACTTTC.

The chain couples TRBV28 to TRBJ1-2; D perhaps matches TRBD1 (5 bases). The CDR3 runs 12 residues. Germline V gene sequence: CDR1 MDHEN, CDR2 SYDVKM. V was pared by 8 bases and J by 4 bases, with 11 bases between. The CDR3: CASGGLVYGYTF. The CDR3 DNA reads TGTGCCAGCGGGGGGTTGGTCTATGGCTACACCTTC.

This chain connects TRBV19 to TRBJ1-2; 9 bases match TRBD1. The CDR3 totals 15 residues. In germline, CDR1 is LNHDA, CDR2 SQIVND (reference sequence). V gave up 3 bases and J gave up 4 bases; unmatched junction bases: 6. The chain's CDR3 is CASSIPGQGPYGYTF. CDR3 DNA: TGTGCCAGTAGTATCCCGGGACAGGGACCCTATGGCTACACCTTC.

The rearrangement links TRBV10-3 to TRBJ2-1; possible D gene TRBD1, 5 bases. CDR3 size: 11 residues. The V end was cut by 6 bases, the J end by 7 bases, with 7 bases between. Germline assignment: CDR1 ENHRY and CDR2 SYGVKD. CDR3 nucleotide sequence: TGTGCCATCAGACAGGTTAATGAGCAGTTCTTC. Residues: CAIRQVNEQFF.

This sequence joins TRBV10-3 and TRBJ1-2; D perhaps matches TRBD1 (5 bases). This CDR3 has 13 amino acids. CDR1 and CDR2 (germline): ENHRY, SYGVKD. The ends were cut back, 4 bases at V and 8 bases at J, with 14 bases in the middle. The CDR3 region is CAISGSRAKGYTF. In DNA, the CDR3 is TGTGCCATCAGTGGGTCCAGGGCTAAGGGCTACACCTTC.

The V call is TRBV7-2, the J call TRBJ2-7; 14 bases fit TRBD2. Unmatched junction bases numbered 3, after V lost 5 bases and J lost 3 bases. The germline CDR1 and CDR2 sequences are SGHTA and FQGNSA. There are 15 residues in the CDR3. Here the CDR3 DNA reads TGTGCCAGCAGCCGTGGGACTAGCGGGAGCTACGAGCAGTACTTC. This encodes CASSRGTSGSYEQYF.

The chain carries TRBV3-1 (or the pseudogene TRBV3-2) and TRBJ1-5, with 7 positions matching TRBD1. The V and J ends lost 4 bases and 4 bases, in that order; junction bases with no gene match: 10. Germline V gives CDR1 LGHDT, CDR2 YNNKEL (reference sequence). The CDR3 sequence is 16 residues long. CDR3 protein: CASSPKYGTANQPQHF. Written as DNA, the CDR3 is TGTGCCAGCAGCCCCAAGTACGGGACAGCTAATCAGCCCCAGCATTTT.

The chain couples TRBV12-3 or TRBV12-4 to TRBJ2-1; TRBD2 agrees at 8 bases. V lost 6 bases and J lost 9; bases outside the gene matches: 1. This CDR3 is built from 11 residues. The DNA of the CDR3 is TGTGCCAGCAGCCGGGGGGGTGAGCAGTTCTTC. Amino acids: CASSRGGEQFF.

The table lists this clone with a few counts. The chain links TRBV6-2 or TRBV6-3 to TRBJ1-5; 7 bases are a match to TRBD1. Germline V gene sequence: CDR1 MNHEY, CDR2 SVGEGT. The CDR3 totals 15 residues. Trimming took 6 bases from V and 4 from J; bases not matched to a gene: 9. CDR3 in amino acids: CASSQRATGNQPQHF. In nucleotides, the CDR3 is TGTGCCAGCAGCCAAAGGGCGACAGGGAATCAGCCCCAGCATTTT.

The chain employs TRBV4-2 and TRBJ1-2; D may be TRBD1 (6 bases). Germline-derived CDR1 and CDR2 are LGHNA and YNFKEQ. The CDR3 covers 14 residues. Trimming stripped 0 bases from V and 3 bases from J, with 8 bases between. The CDR3 region is CASSQERTDYGYTF. The CDR3 bases are TGTGCCAGCAGCCAAGAGCGGACAGACTATGGCTACACCTTC.

The chain employs TRBV10-3 and TRBJ2-7; 8 nucleotides match TRBD2. V was clipped by 2 bases and J by 3 bases; unmatched bases: 6. This CDR3 has 15 amino acids. From germline, CDR1 is ENHRY and CDR2 SYGVKD. The DNA of the CDR3 is TGTGCCATCAGTGAGGTAGTAGCGGGAATCTACGAGCAGTACTTC. Residues: CAISEVVAGIYEQYF.

J is TRBJ1-1 and V is TRBV19; D is possibly TRBD1 (5 bases). The CDR3 is 17 residues long. Germline V gene lookup returns CDR1 LNHDA and CDR2 SQIVND (reference sequence). Trimming cost V 0 bases and J 2 bases, with 16 bases left between them. The CDR3 sequence is CASSIDYRRGDNTEAFF. The CDR3 DNA sequence: TGTGCCAGTAGTATAGATTATCGGCGGGGGGATAACACTGAAGCTTTCTTT.

V usage is TRBV4-2 and J usage is TRBJ1-5; 7 nucleotides match TRBD1. Trimming cost V 0 bases and J 3 bases; bases outside gene matches: 5. Germline V gives CDR1 LGHNA, CDR2 YNFKEQ. This CDR3 is built from 16 residues. The CDR3 coding sequence is TGTGCCAGCAGCCAAGAACCGACAGGGAACAATCAGCCCCAGCATTTT. Protein sequence: CASSQEPTGNNQPQHF.

This clone was counted once. CDR3 nucleotides: TGTGCCAGCAGCTTAGCGCGCGTCTCGTATAATTCACCCCTCCACTTT. This encodes CASSLARVSYNSPLHF. This sequence joins TRBV7-9 and TRBJ1-6; no firm D call. From germline, CDR1 is SEHNR and CDR2 FQNEAQ (reference sequence). The ends were cut back, 0 bases at V and 4 bases at J, with 10 bases in the middle. The length of the CDR3 is 16 residues.

This clone was counted once. The rearrangement uses TRBV24-1 and TRBJ1-1, with D possibly matching TRBD1 (5 bases). The CDR3 covers 15 residues. CDR1 is KGHDR, CDR2 SFDVKD, per germline. V lost 3 bases, J lost 1 base, and 11 bases lay in between. Written as DNA, the CDR3 is TGTGCCACCAGTGATAGGAGGGGCGGGAACACTGAAGCTTTCTTT. It encodes CATSDRRGGNTEAFF.

This rearrangement joins TRBV4-1 to TRBJ2-7, with a possible D match to TRBD2 (6 bases). The V gene's germline CDR1 is MGHRA and CDR2 YSYEKL. The CDR3 contains 14 residues. With 0 bases removed from V and 2 bases from J, the gap between germline ends came to 8 bases. In DNA, the CDR3 is TGCGCCAGCAGCCAAGAGGGGGGTACCTACGAGCAGTACTTC. Protein product: CASSQEGGTYEQYF.

The V call is TRBV12-5, the J call TRBJ2-5, with D possibly matching TRBD2 (6 bases). The CDR3 runs 16 residues. V was cut by 0 bases and J by 6 bases, with 17 bases left in between. Germline lookup yields CDR1 LGHNT and CDR2 FRNRAP. DNA of the CDR3: TGTGCTAGTGGTTTGGTAATCGGGTCGGGGGTGAAGACCCAGTACTTC. The encoded protein is CASGLVIGSGVKTQYF. The entire variable domain, with the rest obtained from reference TRBV12-5 and TRBJ2-5, is as follows: DARVTQTPRHKVTEMGQEVTMRCQPILGHNTVFWYRQTMMQGLELLAYFRNRAPLDDSGMPKDRFSAEMPDATLATLKIQPSEPRDSAVYFCASGLVIGSGVKTQYFGPGTRLLVL.

V and J are TRBV5-1 and TRBJ2-1; TRBD2 is a possible D gene (6 bases). The CDR3 spans 14 residues. Germline values: CDR1 SGHRS, CDR2 YFSETQ. V was cut by 7 bases and J by 3 bases, with 14 bases left in between. CDR3 coding DNA: TGCGCCAGCGGACTACCAGACGGCTACAATGAGCAGTTCTTC. It is translated as CASGLPDGYNEQFF.

The genes are TRBV29-1 and TRBJ1-5, with 7 bases identical to TRBD1. Trimming at V came to 3 bases and at J to 11 bases, leaving 4 bases not matched to a gene. Per the germline V gene, CDR1 is SQVTM and CDR2 is ANQGSEA. The CDR3 length is 11 residues. The CDR3 here is CSVETGLAQHF. The CDR3 DNA is TGCAGCGTTGAGACAGGGTTGGCCCAGCATTTT.

The V gene is TRBV28, the J gene TRBJ1-2; 7 bases fit TRBD1. Germline V gene data show CDR1 as MDHEN and CDR2 as SYDVKM. This CDR3 contains 13 residues. The V segment lost 8 bases and the J segment 3 bases; nucleotides outside the gene matches: 6. Written as DNA, the CDR3 is TGTGCCAGCGAACGACAGGGATACTATGGCTACACCTTC. Its translation: CASERQGYYGYTF.

The CDR3 sequence: CASSLSMNTEAFF. CDR3 nucleotides: TGTGCCAGCAGTTTATCCATGAACACTGAAGCTTTCTTT. This chain uses TRBV12-3 or TRBV12-4 with TRBJ1-1; no definite D call. This CDR3 is 13 amino acids long. V was pared by 2 bases and J by 0 bases, with 4 bases between.

The chain couples TRBV7-9 to TRBJ2-3; TRBD2 matches at 8 bases. The CDR3 runs 16 residues. The ends lost 1 base at V and 4 bases at J; junction bases unmatched: 7. The V gene's germline CDR1 is SEHNR and CDR2 FQNEAQ (reference sequence). The CDR3 sequence is CASSLGSSGGSDTQYF. As DNA, the CDR3 is TGTGCCAGCAGCTTAGGCTCCAGCGGGGGTTCAGATACGCAGTATTTT.

V is TRBV9 and J is TRBJ2-2; 8 bases agree with TRBD1. The CDR3 loop spans 16 amino acids. V lost 3 bases and J lost 1; bases outside the gene matches: 5. Germline values: CDR1 SGDLS, CDR2 YYNGEE. The DNA for the CDR3 is TGTGCCAGCAGCGCACGGGGACAGGTGAACACCGGGGAGCTGTTTTTT. It codes for CASSARGQVNTGELFF. Looking up the rest from reference TRBV9 and TRBJ2-2 gives the full variable domain: DSGVTQTPKHLITATGQRVTLRCSPRSGDLSVYWYQQSLDQGLQFLIQYYNGEERAKGNILERFSAQQFPDLHSELNLSSLELGDSALYFCASSARGQVNTGELFFGEGSRLTVL.

V usage is TRBV6-5 and J usage is TRBJ2-7; D possibly corresponds to TRBD1 (6 bases). The CDR3 totals 14 residues. Trimming stripped 0 bases from V and 7 bases from J, with 13 bases between. The germline gives CDR1 MNHEY, CDR2 SVGAGI. In DNA, the CDR3 is TGTGCCAGCAGTTACTCCGGACAGTTTAGAGAGCAGTACTTC. This translates into CASSYSGQFREQYF.